This TCR beta chain was sequenced for a study of shared clonotypes between healthy human individuals. Across the study: Donors had three CD4 naive, three CD4 memory, two CD8 naive and one CD8 memory plate apiece.

Some clones are missing from TCRdb's copy, which holds only in-frame ones; the method was immunoSEQ multiplex PCR. Of hundreds of thousands of clones in the sample, 95% to 96% were seen once. Naive CD8 cells, CD45RO-negative and positively selected for CCR7, excluded terminally differentiated effector memory CD45RA+ cells. CDR3 length equals 14 residues. Germline V gene lookup returns CDR1 MNHNY and CDR2 SVGAGI (reference sequence). The J segment lost 4 bases and the V segment lost 4 bases, leaving 1 base of the junction unmatched. The chain links TRBV6-6 to TRBJ1-5; 10 bases fit TRBD1. This sequence originates from a woman aged 25-40 years in good health. Sequences were obtained from naive CD8+ T cells sorted from blood. The chain's CDR3 is CASSWTGGNQPQHF. Here the CDR3 DNA reads TGTGCCAGCAGTTGGACAGGGGGTAATCAGCCCCAGCATTTT.